The rows below give T cell receptor beta chains drawn from one sample of a study of T-cell reconstitution after alpha-beta-depleted transplantation in children. Using its own MiXCR run on the PCR reads, TCRdb lists one record per CDR3 protein. This table holds roughly 98,000 distinct CDR3 sequences, 15% to 17% found once. The source was PBMCs, mostly from graft donor cells, collected 180 days after TCRalphabeta/CD19-depleted stem cell transplant. These receptor sequences come from a male patient aged 2-10 years who had a stem cell transplant for acute lymphoblastic leukemia, so the T cells may come from the graft donor. The CDR3 runs from the conserved cysteine through the conserved F or W. The D gene is left open where the match is weak. Clone size is given for some rows only: seen once, a few or many times, or a class if the clone is expanded.

d_call	cdr3_length	v_call	j_call	clone_size	cdr3_nt	cdr3_aa
-	12	TRBV3-1	TRBJ2-1	-	TGTGCCAGCAGCCAACTTCAGGGTAGGGAGTTCTTC	CASSQLQGREFF
-	14	TRBV27	TRBJ2-5	once	TGTGCCAGCAGTCGCGGGGACACCCAAGAGACCCAGTACTTC	CASSRGDTQETQYF
-	16	TRBV5-1	TRBJ2-2	few	TGCGCCAGCAGCTTGGGTGGAGGGGGATCCACCGGGGAGCTGTTTTTT	CASSLGGGGSTGELFF
-	15	TRBV24-1	TRBJ2-2	few	TGTGCCACCAGGGCATCGGATAACAACACCGGGGAGCTGTTTTTT	CATRASDNNTGELFF
-	17	TRBV14	TRBJ1-6	-	TGTGCCAGCAGCCAAGATATCTCGACGGTCTCTAATTCACCCCTCCACTTT	CASSQDISTVSNSPLHF
TRBD2	16	TRBV3-1	TRBJ2-4	-	TGTGCCAGCAGCCCCCGGGGAGGGGAAGCCAAAAACATTCAGTACTTC	CASSPRGGEAKNIQYF
TRBD2	18	TRBV11-2	TRBJ2-3	few	TGTGCCAGCAGGCCACCACCGGGACTAGCGGGGAGCACAGATACGCAGTATTTT	CASRPPPGLAGSTDTQYF
-	14	TRBV7-9	TRBJ2-5	-	TGTGCCAGCAGCTCGGTCGAGGGGGGGGAGACCCAGTACTTC	CASSSVEGGETQYF
-	15	TRBV25-1	TRBJ1-4	-	TGTGCCAGCAGTGGCTCCGGGACCGTTGATGAAAAACTGTTTTTT	CASSGSGTVDEKLFF
-	15	TRBV5-1	TRBJ2-3	-	TGCGCCAGCAGCTTGGACGCAACGGGCCCAGATACGCAGTATTTT	CASSLDATGPDTQYF